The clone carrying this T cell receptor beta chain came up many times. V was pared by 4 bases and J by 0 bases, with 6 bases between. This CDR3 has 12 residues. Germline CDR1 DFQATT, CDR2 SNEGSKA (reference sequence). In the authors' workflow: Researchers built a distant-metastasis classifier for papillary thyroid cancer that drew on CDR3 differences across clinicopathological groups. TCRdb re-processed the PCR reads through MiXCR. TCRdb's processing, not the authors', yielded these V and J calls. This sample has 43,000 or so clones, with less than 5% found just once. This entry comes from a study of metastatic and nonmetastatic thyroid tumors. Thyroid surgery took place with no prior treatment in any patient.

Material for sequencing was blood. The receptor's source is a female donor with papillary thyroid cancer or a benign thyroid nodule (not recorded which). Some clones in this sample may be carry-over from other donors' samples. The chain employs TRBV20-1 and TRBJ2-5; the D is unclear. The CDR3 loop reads CSATENQETQYF. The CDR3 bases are TGCAGTGCTACAGAGAACCAAGAGACCCAGTACTTC.